The 27 T cell receptor beta chains in this list originate from one sample, sequenced in a study of identical twins. In TCRdb, the 5' RACE reads were re-called with MiXCR into one record per CDR3 protein. The sample records roughly 700,000 distinct CDR3 sequences, 8.6% being singletons. These data were also filed under a second study, of yellow fever vaccine responses in identical twins.

The sequenced sample consisted of PBMCs. Receptors were obtained from a woman aged 18-29 years in good health.

This chain links TRBV24-1 with TRBJ2-7, with D unresolved. Trimming took off 8 bases at V and 0 bases at J, with 13 bases between the two ends. The CDR3 extends over 14 amino acids. Germline loops: CDR1 KGHDR, CDR2 SFDVKD. CDR3 in amino acids: CATNPRTASYEQYF. CDR3 nucleotides: TGTGCCACCAACCCGCGGACGGCCTCCTACGAGCAGTACTTC.

The chain is built from TRBV20-1 and TRBJ2-2, with TRBD1 matching over 9 bases. Germline loops: CDR1 DFQATT, CDR2 SNEGSKA (reference sequence). The CDR3 runs to 14 residues. Unmatched junction bases numbered 2, after V lost 5 bases and J lost 1 base. In DNA form, the CDR3 reads TGCAGTGCTGGGGACAGGGTGAACACCGGGGAGCTGTTTTTT. It encodes CSAGDRVNTGELFF.

The sample holds many counts of this clonotype. The chain has TRBV28 and TRBJ2-5; 10 bases align to TRBD1. V shed 4 bases, J shed 3 bases, and the junction held 11 bases outside the gene matches. Germline V gives CDR1 MDHEN, CDR2 SYDVKM. The CDR3 has 17 residues. The CDR3 nucleotides read TGTGCCAGCAGTTCGAATTGGGGGACAGGGGTGAAAGAGACCCAGTACTTC. Amino acids: CASSSNWGTGVKETQYF.

This clonotype was recorded many times. The chain joins TRBV20-1 to TRBJ2-7; D possibly uses TRBD1 or TRBD2 (5 bases each). Germline CDR1 DFQATT, CDR2 SNEGSKA (reference sequence). The CDR3 runs 15 residues. V was pared by 6 bases and J by 6 bases, with 24 bases between. The CDR3 sequence: CSALEGVRVSAEQYF. Here the CDR3 DNA reads TGCAGTGCCCTCGAGGGTGTCAGGGTATCAGCCGAGCAGTACTTC.

V gene TRBV10-3 combines with J gene TRBJ2-7; possibly TRBD1 for D (5 bases). Trimming took 0 bases from V and 2 from J, leaving 11 bases between them. The germline V gene has CDR1 ENHRY and CDR2 SYGVKD. This CDR3 region has 15 residues. The CDR3 sequence is CAISESSGRAYEQYF. CDR3 nucleotide sequence: TGTGCCATCAGTGAGTCAAGTGGCAGGGCCTACGAGCAGTACTTC.

This clonotype has only a few counts. The V and J genes are TRBV28 and TRBJ2-1, with TRBD2 identical over 7 bases. The CDR3 has 16 amino acids. Losses at the gene ends were 4 bases for V and 5 bases for J; bases not matched to a gene: 11. Germline lookup yields CDR1 MDHEN and CDR2 SYDVKM. DNA for the CDR3: TGTGCCAGCAGTTCGATAACTAGCGTGACCGACAATGAGCAGTTCTTC. Its translation: CASSSITSVTDNEQFF.

This clonotype has just a few counts. The chain has TRBV9 and TRBJ2-5; D might be TRBD1 (5 bases). Germline CDR1 and CDR2: SGDLS and YYNGEE. The V and J ends lost 0 bases and 1 base respectively, with 10 bases between them. The CDR3 spans 15 residues. This CDR3 reads CASSVGQGRQETQYF. In DNA form, the CDR3 reads TGTGCCAGCAGCGTAGGGCAGGGCCGCCAAGAGACCCAGTACTTC.

This clonotype was counted a few times. V gene TRBV27 combines with J gene TRBJ2-5; no clear D. Germline assignment: CDR1 MNHEY and CDR2 SMNVEV (reference sequence). The CDR3 loop spans 14 amino acids. The V end lost 7 bases, the J end lost 1 base, and 13 bases lay between the germline ends. The CDR3 DNA follows: TGTGCCAGCAAGCTGTTGGATCGCCAAGAGACCCAGTACTTC. Residues: CASKLLDRQETQYF.

This clonotype was seen only a few times. This sequence joins TRBV27 and TRBJ2-2, with D perhaps matching TRBD1 (6 bases). The V gene lost 5 bases and the J gene lost 15 bases, with 34 bases spanning the gap. The CDR3 runs to 18 residues. CDR1 is MNHEY, CDR2 SMNVEV, per germline (reference sequence). The CDR3 sequence is CASSTPGQGPRDWTMMFF. Written as DNA, the CDR3 is TGTGCCAGCAGTACACCGGGACAAGGCCCGCGAGACTGGACCATGATGTTTTTT.

This clonotype occurred many times. The chain carries TRBV7-2 and TRBJ2-1, with a weak D call TRBD2 (6 bases). The CDR3 is 16 amino acids. Germline loops: CDR1 SGHTA, CDR2 FQGNSA. Trimming shortened V by 0 bases and J by 10 bases, and 19 bases separated the two germline ends. This CDR3 is CASSLASGLPSGEQFF. DNA for the CDR3: TGTGCCAGCAGCTTAGCATCGGGACTTCCTTCGGGGGAGCAGTTCTTC.

This chain links TRBV29-1 with TRBJ1-2; possible D gene TRBD1, 5 bases. Trimming removed 1 base from V and 2 bases from J, with 14 bases in between. The CDR3 contains 15 residues. The V gene's germline CDR1 is SQVTM and CDR2 ANQGSEA. In DNA form, the CDR3 reads TGCAGCGTTGAAGGGGACCTGCAGGGAAACTATGGCTACACCTTC. The encoded protein is CSVEGDLQGNYGYTF.

This clonotype has at least ten counts. The chain carries TRBV6-5 and TRBJ2-5; 8 bases line up with TRBD2. Germline-derived CDR1 and CDR2 are MNHEY and SVGAGI. This CDR3 spans 13 amino acids. The J segment lost 4 bases and the V segment lost 4 bases, leaving 2 bases of the junction unmatched. CDR3 DNA sequence: TGTGCCAGCAGTTTGGGACTAGTAGAGACCCAGTACTTC. Protein: CASSLGLVETQYF.

This clonotype was observed a few times. The chain links TRBV7-2 to TRBJ2-3; D tentatively reads TRBD1 or TRBD2 (6 bases each). This CDR3 has 15 amino acids. Trimming removed 1 base from V and 4 bases from J, with 12 bases in between. Germline CDR1 is SGHTA and CDR2 is FQGNSA. DNA for the CDR3: TGTGCCAGCAGCTTAGGTCCGGGGGCCGCAGATACGCAGTATTTT. It codes for CASSLGPGAADTQYF.

This clonotype came up many times. The rearrangement joins TRBV4-2 to TRBJ2-7, with D possibly matching TRBD2 (7 bases). Germline V gene lookup returns CDR1 LGHNA and CDR2 YNFKEQ. Deletions cut 1 base from V and 4 bases from J, with 20 bases between. The CDR3 sequence is 17 residues long. In DNA form, the CDR3 reads TGTGCCAGCAGCCAAGGATTCGGCGGGGGCGTGGGATACGAGCAGTACTTC. Amino acids: CASSQGFGGGVGYEQYF.

This rearrangement joins TRBV29-1 to TRBJ2-5; 9 bases are shared with TRBD1. The germline V gene encodes CDR1 SQVTM and CDR2 ANQGSEA. V trimming: 8 bases; J trimming: 5 bases; junction bases outside the gene matches: 6. CDR3 size: 12 residues. The CDR3 DNA sequence: TGCAGCCTAGGACAGGGGTACGAGACCCAGTACTTC. Translated: CSLGQGYETQYF. Filled out from reference TRBV29-1 and TRBJ2-5, the complete variable domain reads SAVISQKPSRDICQRGTSLTIQCQVDSQVTMMFWYRQQPGQSLTLIATANQGSEATYESGFVIDKFPISRPNLTFSTLTVSNMSPEDSSIYLCSLGQGYETQYFGPGTRLLVL.

This clonotype was seen many times. The J gene is TRBJ2-2, the V gene TRBV6-2 or TRBV6-3, with 8 bases identical to TRBD2. V trimming: 6 bases; J trimming: 6 bases; junction bases outside the gene matches: 6. The CDR3 is made up of 14 amino acids. Germline V gene data show CDR1 as MNHEY and CDR2 as SVGEGT. The CDR3, as DNA: TGTGCCAGCAGCGTTTTACTAGCGGCCGGGGAGCTGTTTTTT. Encoded protein: CASSVLLAAGELFF.

This clonotype occurred a few times. A junction end diverges from the germline sequence, so it may reflect a read error. The CDR3 here is CASREDRGGVQTQYF. The CDR3 DNA is TGTGCCAGCAGAGAAGACAGGGGCGGTGTCCAGACCCAGTACTTC. V is TRBV2 and J is TRBJ2-5, with TRBD1 identical over 8 bases. The length of the CDR3 is 15 residues. Germline CDR1 reads SNHLY; CDR2 reads FYNNEI.

This clonotype was observed a few times. The V and J genes are TRBV4-3 and TRBJ2-1; a weak D match, TRBD2 (6 bases). Trimming took off 1 base at V and 7 bases at J, with 14 bases between the two ends. The CDR3 length is 15 residues. The germline V gene encodes CDR1 LGHNA and CDR2 YSLEER. The CDR3 DNA follows: TGCGCCAGCAGCCAAGCGGGACTCATTGAAAATGAGCAGTTCTTC. Amino acid sequence: CASSQAGLIENEQFF.

This clonotype was seen repeatedly, ten times or more. J is TRBJ1-3 and V is TRBV20-1, with 9 bases identical to TRBD1. The CDR3 has 16 amino acids. The trim removed 6 bases at V and 2 bases at J, leaving 11 bases unmatched. Germline-derived CDR1 and CDR2 are DFQATT and SNEGSKA (reference sequence). CDR3 bases: TGCAGTGCACCTACCGACGGGGACAGGGCTGGAAACACCATATATTTT. Protein: CSAPTDGDRAGNTIYF.

The chain links TRBV9 to TRBJ1-1; D is unclear. With 7 bases removed from V and 4 bases from J, the gap between germline ends came to 14 bases. Germline values: CDR1 SGDLS, CDR2 YYNGEE. This CDR3 is built from 13 residues. Written as DNA, the CDR3 is TGTGCCAGCGCGGGAGGGAGAAGCACTGAAGCTTTCTTT. Translated: CASAGGRSTEAFF. Supplemented by reference TRBV9 and TRBJ1-1, the full variable domain reads DSGVTQTPKHLITATGQRVTLRCSPRSGDLSVYWYQQSLDQGLQFLIQYYNGEERAKGNILERFSAQQFPDLHSELNLSSLELGDSALYFCASAGGRSTEAFFGQGTRLTVV.

The V gene is TRBV7-2, the J gene TRBJ2-1; a weak D match, TRBD2 (6 bases). Germline V gene data show CDR1 as SGHTA and CDR2 as FQGNSA. Deletions cut 5 bases from V and 13 bases from J, with 12 bases between. The CDR3 is 11 residues long. The DNA for the CDR3 is TGTGCCAGCAGCGCGGGGCCTCTCCAGTTCTTC. This translates into CASSAGPLQFF. Filled out from reference TRBV7-2 and TRBJ2-1, the complete variable domain reads GAGVSQSPSNKVTEKGKDVELRCDPISGHTALYWYRQSLGQGLEFLIYFQGNSAPDKSGLPSDRFSAERTGGSVSTLTIQRTQQEDSAVYLCASSAGPLQFFGPGTRLTVL.

The V and J genes are TRBV5-1 and TRBJ2-1; possibly TRBD1 for D (6 bases). This CDR3 spans 15 amino acids. With 0 bases removed from V and 6 bases from J, the gap between germline ends came to 13 bases. Germline values: CDR1 SGHRS, CDR2 YFSETQ. Here the CDR3 DNA reads TGCGCCAGCAGCTTGGGGGACACTGCCTTCAATGAGCAGTTCTTC. Its protein is CASSLGDTAFNEQFF.

The CDR3, as DNA: TGCGCCAGCAGCCAAGTAGGTGTGGCGGTTGGGGAGCAGTACTTC. Amino acid sequence: CASSQVGVAVGEQYF. The chain is built from TRBV4-1 and TRBJ2-7, with D uncertain. Looked up from germline, CDR1 is MGHRA and CDR2 is YSYEKL. Trimming cost V 1 base and J 7 bases, with 17 bases left between them. The CDR3 contains 15 residues.

Many counts were recorded for this clonotype. In nucleotides, the CDR3 is TGTGCCAGCAGCTTAGAGGCAGCGGGGGCCTACAATGAGCAGTTCTTC. Its protein is CASSLEAAGAYNEQFF. This chain connects TRBV11-2 to TRBJ2-1; TRBD2 matches at 8 bases. The CDR3 length is 16 residues. The germline gives CDR1 SGHAT, CDR2 FQNNGV. Trimming took 0 bases from V and 2 from J; bases not matched to a gene: 3.

A few counts support this clonotype. The chain recombines TRBV25-1 with TRBJ2-4; D is perhaps TRBD2 (6 bases). The V end lost 4 bases, the J end lost 0 bases, and 10 bases lay between the germline ends. The CDR3 is 15 amino acids. Germline V gene sequence: CDR1 MGHDK, CDR2 SYGVNS. The CDR3 loop is CASSGGGIAKNIQYF. In DNA, the CDR3 is TGTGCCAGCAGTGGTGGGGGGATAGCCAAAAACATTCAGTACTTC.

The rearrangement joins TRBV3-1 to TRBJ2-5; weak D call: TRBD1 (5 bases). V was shortened by 0 bases and J by 6 bases, with 14 bases between the two germline ends. Germline assignment: CDR1 LGHDT and CDR2 YNNKEL (reference sequence). There are 15 residues in the CDR3. The CDR3 nucleotides are TGTGCCAGCAGCCAAGACGACAGTGCTGTACAGACCCAGTACTTC. It yields the protein CASSQDDSAVQTQYF.

In its sample, this clonotype was seen a few times. V and J are TRBV20-1 and TRBJ2-1; 7 nucleotides match TRBD2. V lost 5 bases and J lost 5; bases outside the gene matches: 12. The CDR3 contains 15 residues. Germline-derived CDR1 and CDR2 are DFQATT and SNEGSKA (reference sequence). CDR3 sequence (DNA): TGCAGTGCTTGGAGCACTAGCGCCCCAAACAATGAGCAGTTCTTC. Amino acids: CSAWSTSAPNNEQFF.